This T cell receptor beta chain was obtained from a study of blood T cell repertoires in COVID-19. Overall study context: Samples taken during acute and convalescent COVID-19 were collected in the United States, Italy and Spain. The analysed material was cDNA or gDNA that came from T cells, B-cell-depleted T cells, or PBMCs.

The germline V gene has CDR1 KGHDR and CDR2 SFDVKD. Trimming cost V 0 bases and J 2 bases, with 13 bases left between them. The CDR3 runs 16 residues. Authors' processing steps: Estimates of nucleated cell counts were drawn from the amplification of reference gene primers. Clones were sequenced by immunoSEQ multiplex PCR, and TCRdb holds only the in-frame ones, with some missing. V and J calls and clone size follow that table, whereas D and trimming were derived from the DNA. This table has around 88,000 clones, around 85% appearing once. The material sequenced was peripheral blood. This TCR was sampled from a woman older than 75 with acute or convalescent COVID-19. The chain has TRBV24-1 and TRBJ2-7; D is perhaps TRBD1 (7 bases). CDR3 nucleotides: TGTGCCACCAGTGATTTGCTGCCAGGGGGGACCTACGAGCAGTACTTC. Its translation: CATSDLLPGGTYEQYF.